A selection of T cell receptor beta chains follows, all from one sample in a study of blood T cell repertoires in COVID-19. Data came from immunoSEQ multiplex PCR; TCRdb stores just in-frame clones and leaves some out. The repertoire consists of around 250,000 clones, with more than 65% occurring once and the leading ten covering roughly 3.2%. The sample taken for sequencing was PBMCs or T cells enriched from blood (not recorded which). The receptors were gathered from a man between 50 and 59 years old who had recovered from COVID-19. Each CDR3 is given with its conserved first and last residue. A D gene is named only where the DNA matches it firmly. Part of the rows lack a size; the others show once, few, many or a class for expanded clones.

>NA|TRBJ2-7|TRBD1|TRBV6-5
TGTGCCAGCCGCCTGGGGACAGGGTACGAGCAGTACTTC
CASRLGTGYEQYF
>once|TRBJ1-1|NA|TRBV5-8
TGTGCCAGCAGCCTACGGGGGGACGCTGAAGCTTTCTTT
CASSLRGDAEAFF
>once|TRBJ1-1|NA|TRBV6-5
TGTGCCAGCAGTTACCCCTCCTTCGGGGGTTGGGGACAAGCTTTCTTT
CASSYPSFGGWGQAFF
>NA|TRBJ2-7|NA|TRBV28
TGTGCCAGCAGGCGGCAGACCTACGAGCAGTACTTC
CASRRQTYEQYF
>NA|TRBJ1-1|NA|TRBV28
TGTGCCAGCAGTGCCTTTCGGGATATGAACACTGAAGCTTTCTTT
CASSAFRDMNTEAFF
>NA|TRBJ2-1|NA|TRBV10-2
TGCGCCAGCAGTGAGACAGGCGAGCAGTTCTTC
CASSETGEQFF
>NA|TRBJ2-1|TRBD2|TRBV27
TGTGCCAGCCGTCGACTAGCGGGGCTCCACAATGAGCAGTTCTTC
CASRRLAGLHNEQFF
>NA|TRBJ1-1|NA|TRBV29-1
TGCAGCGTTACCGGACGGGCGGGGAACACTGAAGCTTTCTTT
CSVTGRAGNTEAFF
>NA|TRBJ2-7|TRBD1|TRBV19
TGTGCCAGTAGAGGGACAGACTACGAGCAGTACTTC
CASRGTDYEQYF
>NA|TRBJ1-1|NA|TRBV9
TGTGCCAGCAGCGGAACAATGAACACTGAAGCTTTCTTT
CASSGTMNTEAFF
>NA|TRBJ2-7|NA|TRBV5-3
TGTGCCGGCCGCCGGGAGCCTGAGCAGTACTTC
CAGRREPEQYF
>NA|TRBJ1-1|NA|TRBV3-1/TRBV3-2
TGTGCCAGCAGCCAAGTCCCAGGGTCGACTGAAGCTTTCTTT
CASSQVPGSTEAFF
>NA|TRBJ2-7|TRBD2|TRBV28
TGTGCCAGCAGTTTCCTAGCGGGAGACGAGCAGTACTTC
CASSFLAGDEQYF
>NA|TRBJ1-5|NA|TRBV15
TGTGCCACCAGCAGCTACGGACGGGAGGGGCCCCAGCATTTT
CATSSYGREGPQHF
>NA|TRBJ2-5|NA|TRBV12-3/TRBV12-4
TGTGCCAGCAGTTTGGGCGCAGAGACCCAGTACTTC
CASSLGAETQYF
>NA|TRBJ1-2|NA|TRBV29-1
TGCAGCATTGATCAGGGAGGGTATGGCTACACCTTC
CSIDQGGYGYTF
>NA|TRBJ2-7|TRBD1|TRBV19
TGTGCCAGTAAGACCGGGACAGGGTATATCCACGAGCAGTACTTC
CASKTGTGYIHEQYF
>NA|TRBJ2-2|TRBD2|TRBV28
TGTGCCAGCAGTACAGAGGGCGGGGGGAACACCGGGGAGCTGTTTTTT
CASSTEGGGNTGELFF
>NA|TRBJ2-5|TRBD1|TRBV7-6
TGTGCCAGCAGCCCGACAGGGCTTGAGACCCAGTACTTC
CASSPTGLETQYF
>NA|TRBJ1-1|NA|TRBV11-2
TGTGCCAGCAGCCAGGGGCGGGCGAACACTGAAGCTTTCTTT
CASSQGRANTEAFF
>NA|TRBJ1-5|NA|TRBV5-1
TGCGCCAGCAGCTTGGGGGACTCTCGCAATCAGCCCCAGCATTTT
CASSLGDSRNQPQHF
>NA|TRBJ2-1|TRBD1|TRBV7-3
TGTGCCAGCAGCTTAGGGGGACAGGGTATGAATGAGCAGTTCTTC
CASSLGGQGMNEQFF
>NA|TRBJ2-3|NA|TRBV7-2
TGTGCCAGCAGCCAGGGGAGACTAAACACAGATACGCAGTATTTT
CASSQGRLNTDTQYF
>NA|TRBJ2-7|NA|TRBV5-5
TGTGCCAGCAGCCCTGGCGGCTACGAGCAGTACTTC
CASSPGGYEQYF
>NA|TRBJ2-1|NA|TRBV5-4
TGTGCCAGCAGCCGAACTAGTACCCCCAATCAGCAGTTCTTC
CASSRTSTPNQQFF
>NA|TRBJ1-5|NA|TRBV12-5
TGTGCTAGTGGTTTGACCGGTAATCAGCCCCAGCATTTT
CASGLTGNQPQHF
>NA|TRBJ1-6|NA|TRBV7-7
TGTGCTAGCAGCTGGGAAGCGCAGGGCCCCTATAATTCACCCCTCCACTTT
CASSWEAQGPYNSPLHF
>NA|TRBJ2-5|TRBD2|TRBV4-2
TGTGCCAGCAGCCAAGAAGGACTAGCGGGGGGGCCTCGCGAGACCCAGTACTTC
CASSQEGLAGGPRETQYF
>NA|TRBJ1-5|NA|TRBV4-1
TGCGCCAGCAGCCAAGGTGGGACAAGCAATCAGCCCCAGCATTTT
CASSQGGTSNQPQHF
>NA|TRBJ1-5|NA|TRBV7-9
TGTGCCAGCAGCTTCTCAGGCTTCAATCAGCCCCAGCATTTT
CASSFSGFNQPQHF
>few|TRBJ1-1|NA|TRBV30
TGTGCCTGGAGAGGCGGGTGGAACACTGAAGCTTTCTTT
CAWRGGWNTEAFF
>NA|TRBJ1-4|NA|TRBV19
TGTGCCAGTAGTATGTCAGGGTATGAAAAACTGTTTTTT
CASSMSGYEKLFF
>NA|TRBJ2-5|TRBD2|TRBV4-2
TGTGCCAACAGCCAAGCGGGGGGGCTGACGACCCAGTACTTC
CANSQAGGLTTQYF
>large|TRBJ2-5|TRBD2|TRBV10-2
TGCGCCAGCAGTGTACTTAGCGGGAGTTGGGAGACCCAGTACTTC
CASSVLSGSWETQYF
>once|TRBJ1-1|TRBD1|TRBV6-5
TGTGCCAGCGGCGCCCCGGGCAGGGGGAACCCTGAAGCTTTCTTT
CASGAPGRGNPEAFF
>NA|TRBJ2-7|NA|TRBV30
TGTGCCTGGAGCCCCGTCAGGTTCGGGACCTACGAGCAGTACTTC
CAWSPVRFGTYEQYF
>NA|TRBJ1-3|NA|TRBV18
TGTGCCAGCTCACCACCAAAAACTACAGGCGCTGGAAACACCATATATTTT
CASSPPKTTGAGNTIYF
>NA|TRBJ2-3|TRBD2|TRBV5-5
TGTGCCAGCAGCTTGGCCGGGGGGAGGCCCATGCCAGATACGCAGTATTTT
CASSLAGGRPMPDTQYF
>once|TRBJ2-3|TRBD2|TRBV6-1
TGTGCCAGCAGTGCTTCTAGCGGGGGGGCCGTAGCAGATACGCAGTATTTT
CASSASSGGAVADTQYF
>NA|TRBJ2-5|TRBD2|TRBV5-1
TGCGCCAGCAGCTTGGGGGCGGGAGGGGCAGAGACCCAGTACTTC
CASSLGAGGAETQYF
>few|TRBJ1-1|TRBD1|TRBV19
TGTGCCAGTAGTTTGGGGCCGGGACAGGGGGCTTCTGAAGCTTTCTTT
CASSLGPGQGASEAFF
>NA|TRBJ2-1|TRBD1|TRBV5-4
TGTGCCAGCAGCTCAACCGGGACAGGGGGCCTGAATGAGCAGTTCTTC
CASSSTGTGGLNEQFF
>NA|TRBJ2-5|NA|TRBV5-1
TGCGCCAGCAGCCCTCATAGCGAGCAAGAGTGGACCCAGTACTTC
CASSPHSEQEWTQYF
>NA|TRBJ1-6|NA|TRBV4-2
TGTGCCAGCAGCCAAGAGAGTATCTATAATTCACCCCTCCACTTT
CASSQESIYNSPLHF
>NA|TRBJ1-1|NA|TRBV7-2
TGTGCCAGCAGCCCCATGGGCGGTCGGGGTGAAGCTTTCTTT
CASSPMGGRGEAFF